Below are 14 T cell receptor beta chains sequenced from a single sample in a study of graft-versus-host responses after intestinal transplantation. Their recognized antigens are unknown. The repertoire was sequenced with immunoSEQ multiplex PCR; TCRdb's copy has only in-frame clones and lacks some. The sample gives roughly 99,000 clones, about 90% of which show up once; around 0.067% is in the top ten. The sequenced sample was unstimulated CD8+ T cells sorted from spleen or lymph node cells, obtained before transplant. The receptors stem from a human donor who was the organ donor for an intestinal transplant.

The rearrangement uses TRBV15 and TRBJ2-2; D perhaps matches TRBD1 (6 bases). Trimming left V 0 bases short and J 0 bases short, with 17 bases between. Germline V lookup: CDR1 LNHNV, CDR2 YYDKDF (reference sequence). The CDR3 totals 19 residues. The CDR3 bases are TGTGCCACCAGCAGAGAAATAGGACAGATCCTCGCGAACACCGGGGAGCTGTTTTTT. Translation gives CATSREIGQILANTGELFF.

The chain joins TRBV4-1 to TRBJ1-1; 7 bases line up with TRBD1. The CDR3 is 12 amino acids. Germline CDR1 and CDR2: MGHRA and YSYEKL. Germline trimming cut 0 bases from V and 13 bases from J; bases unmatched to any gene: 5. The CDR3 reads CASSQEGTESFF. CDR3 nucleotide sequence: TGCGCCAGCAGCCAAGAAGGGACAGAAAGTTTCTTT.

This clone was observed a few times. This chain connects TRBV29-1 to TRBJ1-1; D unresolved. V lost 4 bases to trimming and J lost 1 base, with 7 bases between them. CDR1 SQVTM and CDR2 ANQGSEA come from the germline V gene. This CDR3 has 12 residues. CDR3 in amino acids: CSVGEPNTEAFF. The CDR3 DNA sequence: TGCAGCGTTGGGGAGCCGAACACTGAAGCTTTCTTT.

The V and J genes are TRBV9 and TRBJ2-3; 7 bases align to TRBD1. This CDR3 spans 15 amino acids. The V gene end was trimmed by 3 bases and the J gene end by 2 bases; junction bases not matched to a gene: 6. Germline CDR1 and CDR2: SGDLS and YYNGEE. DNA for the CDR3: TGTGCCAGCAGCGAGGACAGGTATATCACAGATACGCAGTATTTT. This codes for CASSEDRYITDTQYF.

The CDR3 DNA sequence: TGTGCCAGCAGTGATCGACCGGGACTAGCGGGAGCCGAGCAGTACTTC. This translates into CASSDRPGLAGAEQYF. The rearrangement links TRBV6-1 to TRBJ2-5; 14 bases map to TRBD2. With the DNA end fitting TRBJ2-7 better, the J assignment may be wrong. In germline, CDR1 is MNHNS, CDR2 SASEGT. This CDR3 is built from 16 residues.

This rearrangement joins TRBV25-1 to TRBJ1-1, with D maybe TRBD1 (5 bases). The germline V gene has CDR1 MGHDK and CDR2 SYGVNS. This CDR3 has 15 amino acids. With 3 bases removed from V and 0 bases from J, the gap between germline ends came to 11 bases. The CDR3 spells CASSDMQGLNTEAFF. DNA of the CDR3: TGTGCCAGCAGTGATATGCAGGGTCTGAACACTGAAGCTTTCTTT. Together with reference TRBV25-1 and TRBJ1-1, the CDR3 gives the full variable domain: EADIYQTPRYLVIGTGKKITLECSQTMGHDKMYWYQQDPGMELHLIHYSYGVNSTEKGDLSSESTVSRIRTEHFPLTLESARPSHTSQYLCASSDMQGLNTEAFFGQGTRLTVV.

The rearrangement links TRBV5-1 to TRBJ2-1; the D gene is possibly TRBD2 (5 bases). The CDR3 consists of 15 residues. Trimming removed 5 bases at V and 0 bases at J, with 12 bases between. From germline, CDR1 is SGHRS and CDR2 YFSETQ. CDR3 DNA sequence: TGCGCCAGCAGTGGCGGGTTGAGCTCCTACAATGAGCAGTTCTTC. It translates to CASSGGLSSYNEQFF. Complete variable domain (other parts from reference TRBV5-1 and TRBJ2-1): KAGVTQTPRYLIKTRGQQVTLSCSPISGHRSVSWYQQTPGQGLQFLFEYFSETQRNKGNFPGRFSGRQFSNSRSEMNVSTLELGDSALYLCASSGGLSSYNEQFFGPGTRLTVL.

This chain joins TRBV10-3 and TRBJ2-1, with 10 bases matching TRBD2. The CDR3 covers 15 residues. V trimming: 3 bases; J trimming: 4 bases; junction bases outside the gene matches: 3. Germline loops: CDR1 ENHRY, CDR2 SYGVKD. In DNA, the CDR3 is TGTGCCATCAGTGAAGGACTAGCGGAATACAATGAGCAGTTCTTC. Amino acid sequence: CAISEGLAEYNEQFF.

The chain carries TRBV5-6 and TRBJ1-3; tentative D call: TRBD1 (6 bases). The germline V gene encodes CDR1 SGHDT and CDR2 YYEEEE. The CDR3 runs 18 residues. V was shortened by 0 bases and J by 7 bases, with 23 bases between the two germline ends. Written as DNA, the CDR3 is TGTGCCAGCAGCTTGGTAATTCCCGGGGGGCTGTCTGATAACACCATATATTTT. Amino acid sequence: CASSLVIPGGLSDNTIYF.

CDR3: CASSLTSPDTQYF. The CDR3 DNA is TGCGCCAGCAGCTTGACGAGTCCAGATACGCAGTATTTT. The V call is TRBV5-1, the J call TRBJ2-3, with D unresolved. Germline V gene sequence: CDR1 SGHRS, CDR2 YFSETQ. V lost 1 base, J lost 4 bases, and 7 bases lay in between. The CDR3 runs 13 residues. The entire variable domain, with the rest obtained from reference TRBV5-1 and TRBJ2-3, is as follows: KAGVTQTPRYLIKTRGQQVTLSCSPISGHRSVSWYQQTPGQGLQFLFEYFSETQRNKGNFPGRFSGRQFSNSRSEMNVSTLELGDSALYLCASSLTSPDTQYFGPGTRLTVL.

This rearrangement joins TRBV7-9 to TRBJ2-5, with 8 bases that match TRBD2. The CDR3 has 15 residues. Germline-derived CDR1 and CDR2 are SEHNR and FQNEAQ (reference sequence). V shed 2 bases and J 5 bases; nucleotides not matched to a gene: 7. The CDR3 DNA reads as TGTGCCAGCAGCTTACGAGAGCTAGCGGGTGAGACCCAGTACTTC. Protein: CASSLRELAGETQYF.

The chain joins TRBV7-6 to TRBJ2-7, with D maybe TRBD1 (5 bases). CDR1 and CDR2 (germline): SGHVS, FNYEAQ. Deletions cut 5 bases from V and 6 bases from J, with 14 bases between. CDR3 length equals 13 residues. CDR3 sequence: CASSLSGIREQYF. Here the CDR3 DNA reads TGTGCCAGCAGCCTATCAGGGATCCGCGAGCAGTACTTC.

The rearrangement joins TRBV28 to TRBJ1-2; 7 bases line up with TRBD1. J gave up 8 bases and V 6 bases, and 6 bases lay outside the gene matches. CDR3 length: 12 amino acids. The germline V gene has CDR1 MDHEN and CDR2 SYDVKM. The CDR3 DNA follows: TGTGCCAGCAGCACCACAGGGGTGGGCTACACCTTC. Protein product: CASSTTGVGYTF.

The CDR3 DNA sequence: TGTGCCAGCAGCTTGGATAGGGACTTTCCACTAGCGGGGATTTACAATGAGCAGTTCTTC. Protein: CASSLDRDFPLAGIYNEQFF. This chain uses TRBV5-4 with TRBJ2-1; 10 bases are a match to TRBD2. The V and J ends lost 0 bases and 4 bases, in that order; junction bases with no gene match: 16. The CDR3 extends over 20 amino acids. The germline gives CDR1 SGHNT, CDR2 YYREEE (reference sequence).